Reported below is one TCR beta chain. Original handling: Estimation of nucleated cell counts was performed using reference gene primer amplification. Method: immunoSEQ multiplex PCR; TCRdb's copy keeps in-frame clones and lacks some. The V and J calls and clone size are taken from that table; D and trimming were inferred from the DNA. Among about 220,000 clones listed, 82% were seen once. V was pared by 5 bases and J by 2 bases, with 10 bases of the junction left unmatched. Germline lookup yields CDR1 MNHEY and CDR2 SVGEGT. The CDR3 is 16 residues long. The source of the sample is a study of blood T cell repertoires in COVID-19. Study overall: Acute and convalescent COVID-19 specimens originated in the United States, Italy and Spain. T cells, B-cell-depleted T cells, or PBMCs supplied cDNA or gDNA.

The genes are TRBV6-2 or TRBV6-3 and TRBJ2-3, with 7 nucleotides matching TRBD1. The receptor comes from a woman of 80 years or more with acute or convalescent COVID-19. Sequencing input: peripheral blood. The CDR3 loop reads CASSRDTGAPTDTQYF. CDR3 DNA: TGTGCCAGCAGTCGCGACACAGGGGCCCCCACAGATACGCAGTATTTT.